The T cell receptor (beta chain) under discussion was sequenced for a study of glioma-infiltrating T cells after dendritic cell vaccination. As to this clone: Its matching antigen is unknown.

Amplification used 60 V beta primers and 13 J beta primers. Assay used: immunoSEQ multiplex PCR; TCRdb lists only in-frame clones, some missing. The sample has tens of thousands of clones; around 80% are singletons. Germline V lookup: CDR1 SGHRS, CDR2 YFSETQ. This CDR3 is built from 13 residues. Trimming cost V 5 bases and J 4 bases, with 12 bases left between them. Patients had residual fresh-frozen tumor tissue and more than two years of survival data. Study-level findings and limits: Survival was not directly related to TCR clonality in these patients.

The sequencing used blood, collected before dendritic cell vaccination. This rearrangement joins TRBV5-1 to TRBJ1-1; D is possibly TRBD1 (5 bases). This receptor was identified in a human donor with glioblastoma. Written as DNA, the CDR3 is TGCGCCAGCAGACTGACGGGGGGCACTGAAGCTTTCTTT. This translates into CASRLTGGTEAFF.